The 11 T cell receptor beta chains below come from one sample, sequenced in a study of blood T cells in healthy people across ages. The second PCR ran about 6 to 11 cycles with a sample-barcoded 5' primer and J-beta primers. TCRdb re-called the 5' RACE reads through MiXCR, storing one row per CDR3 protein. The sample gives some 780,000 distinct CDR3 sequences, about 61% of which show up once; 20% to 30% is in the top ten. The material sequenced was blood. These TCRs come from a middle-aged man in good health.

V gene TRBV7-2 combines with J gene TRBJ2-4; TRBD1 might be the D (7 bases). The last part of the DNA fits TRBJ2-7 better; the J call may be wrong. There are 14 residues in the CDR3. Germline V gives CDR1 SGHTA, CDR2 FQGNSA. CDR3 loop: CASSVSGGSYEQYF. CDR3 DNA: TGTGCCAGCAGCGTTTCAGGGGGGTCCTACGAGCAGTACTTC.

The V call is TRBV7-2, the J call TRBJ1-2; D is unclear. Germline V gives CDR1 SGHTA, CDR2 FQGNSA. This CDR3 comprises 12 residues. V was pared by 0 bases and J by 8 bases, with 7 bases between. CDR3 sequence reads: CASSLARSGYTF. The CDR3 nucleotides are TGTGCCAGCAGCTTAGCCCGATCGGGCTACACCTTC.

This clonotype was seen a few times. J is TRBJ2-5 and V is TRBV28, with D perhaps assigned TRBD1 or TRBD2 (7 bases each). This CDR3 has 15 amino acids. Germline CDR1 MDHEN, CDR2 SYDVKM. The germline V and J ends were trimmed by 3 bases and 1 base, with 12 bases remaining between them. The CDR3, as DNA: TGTGCCAGCAGTTTTCAGGGGGGGATCCAAGAGACCCAGTACTTC. Protein product: CASSFQGGIQETQYF.

The J gene is TRBJ2-5, the V gene TRBV14; D is uncertain. CDR1 and CDR2 from the germline V gene are SGHDN and FVKESK. Between the trimmed V and J ends, which lost 1 base and 3 bases, there was a span of 12 bases. The CDR3 contains 15 residues. DNA for the CDR3: TGTGCCAGCAGCCAAGGGTTTGAGCCAAAAGAGACCCAGTACTTC. Protein product: CASSQGFEPKETQYF.

To note about this clonotype: One junction end does not reproduce the germline sequence, and a read error may be involved. The rearrangement joins TRBV7-2 to TRBJ2-5, with 8 positions matching TRBD1. The germline V gene encodes CDR1 SGHTA and CDR2 FQGNSA. This CDR3 comprises 15 residues. In nucleotides, the CDR3 is TGTGCCGGCAGCCTCACGGACAGGGTACAAGAGACCCAGTACTTC. This translates into CAGSLTDRVQETQYF.

The CDR3 sequence: CASQRGFGLNEQFF. The CDR3 nucleotides read TGTGCCAGCCAAAGGGGTTTTGGATTGAATGAGCAGTTCTTC. The chain has TRBV6-1 and TRBJ2-1, with D perhaps matching TRBD1 (5 bases). With 8 bases removed from V and 7 bases from J, the gap between germline ends came to 18 bases. This CDR3 contains 14 residues. CDR1 is MNHNS and CDR2 is SASEGT in the germline V gene.

This clonotype showed up just a few times. CDR3 region: CAISSAGGGSPTEAFF. Here the CDR3 DNA reads TGTGCCATCAGTTCCGCTGGGGGGGGGTCTCCCACTGAAGCTTTCTTT. This chain links TRBV10-3 with TRBJ1-1, with D perhaps TRBD1 (5 bases). The CDR3 loop spans 16 amino acids. The V end lost 5 bases, the J end lost 4 bases, and 20 bases lay between the germline ends. CDR1 ENHRY and CDR2 SYGVKD come from the germline V gene.

The gene calls are TRBV29-1 and TRBJ2-3; no definite D call. The CDR3 sequence is 14 residues long. V dropped 8 bases and J dropped 2 bases, with 17 bases sitting between them. Germline loops: CDR1 SQVTM, CDR2 ANQGSEA. The DNA of the CDR3 is TGCAGCCTGGCCGCGTCACTTGACACAGATACGCAGTATTTT. Its translation is CSLAASLDTDTQYF.

This CDR3 reads CASSLEGTENGYTF. CDR3 coding DNA: TGTGCCAGCAGCTTAGAAGGGACAGAAAATGGCTACACCTTC. The chain recombines TRBV7-9 with TRBJ1-2, with 7 positions matching TRBD1. The CDR3 consists of 14 residues. The germline CDR1 and CDR2 sequences are SEHNR and FQNEAQ (reference sequence). The J segment lost 6 bases and the V segment lost 1 base, leaving 5 bases of the junction unmatched. Using reference TRBV7-9 and TRBJ1-2 for the parts outside the CDR3, the full variable domain is DTGVSQNPRHKITKRGQNVTFRCDPISEHNRLYWYRQTLGQGPEFLTYFQNEAQLEKSRLLSDRFSAERPKGSFSTLEIQRTEQGDSAMYLCASSLEGTENGYTFGSGTRLTVV.

This sequence joins TRBV7-8 and TRBJ1-5; possibly TRBD1 for D (6 bases). CDR1 and CDR2 from the germline V gene are SGHVS and FQNEAQ. V lost 1 base and J lost 3, with 19 bases in between. CDR3 length: 18 amino acids. CDR3 loop: CASSLVAPDRLLNQPQHF. CDR3 in DNA: TGTGCCAGCAGCTTAGTAGCCCCCGACAGGCTGCTCAATCAGCCCCAGCATTTT.

This clonotype was recorded at least ten times. This rearrangement joins TRBV27 to TRBJ2-3; D is ambiguous. The CDR3 is 11 residues long. Germline assignment: CDR1 MNHEY and CDR2 SMNVEV (reference sequence). Trimming stripped 3 bases from V and 6 bases from J, with 4 bases between. CDR3 region: CASSFADTQYF. The CDR3 DNA is TGTGCCAGCAGTTTCGCGGATACGCAGTATTTT.